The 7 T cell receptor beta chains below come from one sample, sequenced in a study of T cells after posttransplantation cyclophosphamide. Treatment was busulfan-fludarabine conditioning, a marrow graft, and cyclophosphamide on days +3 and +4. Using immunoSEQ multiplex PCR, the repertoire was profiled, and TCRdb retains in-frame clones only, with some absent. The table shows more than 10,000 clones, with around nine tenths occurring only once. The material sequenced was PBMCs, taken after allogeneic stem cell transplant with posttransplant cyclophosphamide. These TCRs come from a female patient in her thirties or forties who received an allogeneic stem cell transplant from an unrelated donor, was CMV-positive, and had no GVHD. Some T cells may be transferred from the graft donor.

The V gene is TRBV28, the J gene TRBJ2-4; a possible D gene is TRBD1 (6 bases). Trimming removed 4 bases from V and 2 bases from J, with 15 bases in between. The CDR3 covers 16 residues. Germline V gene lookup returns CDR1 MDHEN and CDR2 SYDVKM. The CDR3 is CASSSPIQGTKNIQYF. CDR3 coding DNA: TGTGCCAGCAGTTCCCCTATACAGGGTACCAAAAACATTCAGTACTTC.

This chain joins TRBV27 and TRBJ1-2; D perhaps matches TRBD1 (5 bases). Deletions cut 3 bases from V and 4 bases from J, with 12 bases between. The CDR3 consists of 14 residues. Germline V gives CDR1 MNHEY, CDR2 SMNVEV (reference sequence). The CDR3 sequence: CASSFGGGFYGYTF. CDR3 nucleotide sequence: TGTGCCAGCAGTTTCGGGGGGGGATTCTATGGCTACACCTTC.

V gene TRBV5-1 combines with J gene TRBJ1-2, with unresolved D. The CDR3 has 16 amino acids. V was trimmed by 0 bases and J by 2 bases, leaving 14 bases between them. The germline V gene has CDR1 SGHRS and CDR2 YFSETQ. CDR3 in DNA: TGCGCCAGCAGCTTGGCCCTGAACAGATTAAACTATGGCTACACCTTC. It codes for CASSLALNRLNYGYTF.

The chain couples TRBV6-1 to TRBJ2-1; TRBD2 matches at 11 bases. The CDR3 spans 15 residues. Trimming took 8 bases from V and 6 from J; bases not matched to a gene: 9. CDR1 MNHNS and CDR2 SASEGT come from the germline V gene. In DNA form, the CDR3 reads TGTGCCAGCCCTAAGACTAGCGGGATTCTCAATGAGCAGTTCTTC. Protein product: CASPKTSGILNEQFF.

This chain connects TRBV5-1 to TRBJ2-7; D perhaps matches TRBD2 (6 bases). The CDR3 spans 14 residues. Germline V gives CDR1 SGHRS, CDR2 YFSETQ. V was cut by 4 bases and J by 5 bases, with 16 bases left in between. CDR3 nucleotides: TGCGCCAGCAGCCGGGGGACCCGAACGGACGAGCAGTACTTC. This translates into CASSRGTRTDEQYF.

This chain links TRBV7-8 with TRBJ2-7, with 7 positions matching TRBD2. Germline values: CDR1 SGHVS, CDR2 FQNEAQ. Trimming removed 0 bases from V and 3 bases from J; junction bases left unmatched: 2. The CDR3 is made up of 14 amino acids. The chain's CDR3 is CASSLAGGDYEQYF. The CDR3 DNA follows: TGTGCCAGCAGCTTAGCGGGGGGGGACTACGAGCAGTACTTC.

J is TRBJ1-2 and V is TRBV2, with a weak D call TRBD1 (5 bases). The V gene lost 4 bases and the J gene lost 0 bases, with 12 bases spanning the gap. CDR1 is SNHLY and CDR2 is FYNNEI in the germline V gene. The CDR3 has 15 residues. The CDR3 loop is CASSVNSGPNYGYTF. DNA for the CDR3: TGTGCCAGCAGTGTAAATTCAGGGCCTAACTATGGCTACACCTTC. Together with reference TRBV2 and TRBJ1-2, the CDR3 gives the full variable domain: EPEVTQTPSHQVTQMGQEVILRCVPISNHLYFYWYRQILGQKVEFLVSFYNNEISEKSEIFDDQFSVERPDGSNFTLKIRSTKLEDSAMYFCASSVNSGPNYGYTFGSGTRLTVV.